Below, 10 T cell receptor beta chains from the same sample are listed, as sequenced in a study of OX40 agonist ivuxolimab in advanced cancers. Repertoires were generated with immunoSEQ multiplex PCR, while TCRdb's copy carries only in-frame clones and drops some. In the table there are tens of thousands of clones, around 87% of which are singletons. The input for sequencing was CD4+ or CD8+ T cells sorted from blood, taken in a trial of the OX40 agonist ivuxolimab. These receptors were obtained from an adult with an advanced solid tumor such as melanoma, head and neck, liver or kidney cancer.

This clone has just a few counts. V and J are TRBV7-3 and TRBJ1-1; possible D gene TRBD1, 5 bases. The germline gives CDR1 SGHTA, CDR2 FQGTGA. The CDR3 runs 14 residues. With 5 bases removed from V and 1 base from J, the gap between germline ends came to 11 bases. CDR3 region: CASSPGHSNTEAFF. The CDR3, as DNA: TGTGCCAGCAGCCCAGGACACTCGAACACTGAAGCTTTCTTT. Filled out from reference TRBV7-3 and TRBJ1-1, the complete variable domain reads GAGVSQTPSNKVTEKGKYVELRCDPISGHTALYWYRQSLGQGPEFLIYFQGTGAADDSGLPNDRFFAVRPEGSVSTLKIQRTERGDSAVYLCASSPGHSNTEAFFGQGTRLTVV.

This chain connects TRBV10-2 to TRBJ1-5; D is uncertain. The V end lost 0 bases, the J end lost 6 bases, and 6 bases lay between the germline ends. Per germline, CDR1 WSHSY and CDR2 SAAADI. The CDR3 length is 13 residues. CDR3 nucleotide sequence: TGCGCCAGCAGTGAGTCCACTTTTCAGCCCCAGCATTTT. Its protein product is CASSESTFQPQHF.

This clone was seen only once. A read error may produce the germline difference seen at one junction end. The same CDR3 is also encoded by other DNA sequences in this sample. The rearrangement joins TRBV2 to TRBJ1-4, with D hard to call. Per the germline V gene, CDR1 is SNHLY and CDR2 is FYNNEI. The CDR3 has 13 amino acids. CDR3 sequence reads: CASRQESYEKLFF. The CDR3 DNA follows: TGTGCCAGCAGGCAGGAAAGTTACGAAAAACTATTTTTT.

Only a few counts were recorded for this clone. The chain is built from TRBV7-9 and TRBJ2-3; D perhaps matches TRBD2 (5 bases). CDR1 and CDR2 from the germline V gene are SEHNR and FQNEAQ (reference sequence). The CDR3 is 18 amino acids. The germline V and J ends were trimmed by 5 bases and 6 bases, with 27 bases remaining between them. Written as DNA, the CDR3 is TGTGCCAGCAGCCCCCCAGTTATAAGCGGCCCACCGGGGGATACGCAGTATTTT. Protein sequence: CASSPPVISGPPGDTQYF.

The rearrangement links TRBV29-1 to TRBJ2-1, with D perhaps matching TRBD1 or TRBD2 (6 bases each). The length of the CDR3 is 14 residues. Trimming pared 2 bases from V and 9 bases from J, leaving 17 bases between. Germline CDR1 SQVTM, CDR2 ANQGSEA. The CDR3 loop reads CSVEPQRGVTEQFF. The CDR3 coding sequence is TGCAGCGTTGAACCTCAAAGGGGGGTTACTGAGCAGTTCTTC.

The chain employs TRBV7-9 and TRBJ1-1; D not resolved. This CDR3 is built from 14 residues. Germline V CDR1 and CDR2: SEHNR, FQNEAQ (reference sequence). The V end was cut by 2 bases, the J end by 3 bases, with 10 bases between. This CDR3 is CASSLSRLDTEAFF. Here the CDR3 DNA reads TGTGCCAGCAGCTTAAGCAGACTTGACACTGAAGCTTTCTTT.

The chain carries TRBV29-1 and TRBJ1-2; no firm D call. Germline CDR1 is SQVTM and CDR2 is ANQGSEA. The CDR3 length is 13 residues. Between the trimmed V and J ends, which lost 8 bases and 1 base, there was a span of 14 bases. In nucleotides, the CDR3 is TGCAGCTCAGAGATGCAGGATAACTATGGCTACACCTTC. Translated: CSSEMQDNYGYTF.

This chain uses TRBV6-5 with TRBJ2-7; the D call may be TRBD1 or TRBD2 (5 bases each). Trimming removed 6 bases from V and 0 bases from J, with 9 bases in between. This CDR3 region has 13 residues. The germline gives CDR1 MNHEY, CDR2 SVGAGI. The chain's CDR3 is CASRRGPSYEQYF. As DNA, the CDR3 is TGTGCCAGCAGGAGGGGCCCCTCCTACGAGCAGTACTTC.

In regard to this clone: No DNA is shown, since the ends of the CDR3 on it are uncertain; the CDR3 is the one TCRdb lists. This chain links TRBV11-2 with TRBJ1-3. The CDR3 extends over 15 residues, inclusive of both ends. Per germline, CDR1 SGHAT and CDR2 FQNNGV. The CDR3 sequence is CASSLFGAGGDTIYF.

This chain connects TRBV19 to TRBJ2-3, with 7 bases aligning to TRBD2. The CDR3 covers 17 residues. From germline, CDR1 is LNHDA and CDR2 SQIVND (reference sequence). J lost 2 bases, V lost 3 bases, and 11 bases had no gene match. The CDR3 nucleotides read TGTGCCAGTAGTATCGGGGGAGGGCCCTCTTCCACAGATACGCAGTATTTT. Translating gives CASSIGGGPSSTDTQYF.